Listed below are T cell receptor beta chains from one sample, sequenced in a study of cytomegalovirus exposure and HLA in healthy donors. The method was immunoSEQ multiplex PCR; TCRdb's version includes in-frame clones alone and lacks a portion of them. The data show 140,000 to 150,000 clones, 80% seen once. Sample: PBMCs. Receptor source: a man in his forties or fifties in good health and CMV-seronegative. The CDR3 runs from the conserved cysteine through the conserved F or W. Each record gives: D gene, J gene, clone size, V gene, CDR3 protein, CDR3 DNA. D genes are given only for firm matches. Not all rows give a size; the values are once, few, many and, for expanded clones, a class.

TRBD1,TRBJ2-2,.,TRBV19,CASSMKQGDAGELFF,TGTGCCAGTAGTATGAAACAGGGGGATGCCGGGGAGCTGTTTTTT
TRBD2,TRBJ2-7,once,TRBV5-1,CASQLAGGIYEQYF,TGCGCCAGTCAACTAGCGGGGGGGATCTACGAGCAGTACTTC
TRBD2,TRBJ2-3,.,TRBV6-4,CASRHRTSGGTDTQYF,TGTGCCAGCAGGCACCGGACTAGCGGGGGAACAGATACGCAGTATTTT
TRBD1,TRBJ1-1,.,TRBV9,CASSGQGALLTEAFF,TGTGCCAGCAGCGGACAGGGGGCGCTTCTCACTGAAGCTTTCTTT
TRBD2,TRBJ2-5,.,TRBV5-1,CASSLLAGGETQYF,TGCGCCAGCAGCTTGCTAGCGGGGGGTGAGACCCAGTACTTC
.,TRBJ1-4,.,TRBV7-9,CASSVIGTGEKLFF,TGTGCCAGCAGCGTCATTGGTACCGGTGAAAAACTGTTTTTT
.,TRBJ2-5,.,TRBV9,CASSPRGETQYF,TGTGCCAGCAGCCCCAGAGGGGAGACCCAGTACTTC
TRBD2,TRBJ2-7,.,TRBV6-6,CASTDTSGGRPYEQYF,TGTGCCAGCACCGATACTAGCGGGGGGCGGCCCTACGAGCAGTACTTC
TRBD1,TRBJ1-2,.,TRBV5-6,CASSPDRGLGYTF,TGTGCCAGCAGTCCCGACAGGGGGCTTGGCTACACCTTC
.,TRBJ1-2,once,TRBV18,CASSPLQDTVYGYTF,TGTGCCAGCTCACCACTTCAGGACACCGTTTATGGCTACACCTTC
TRBD2,TRBJ2-1,.,TRBV7-8,CASSPRLAGGPNEQFF,TGTGCCAGCAGCCCCCGGCTAGCGGGGGGGCCCAATGAGCAGTTCTTC
.,TRBJ2-7,.,TRBV28,CASSLSPAYEQYF,TGTGCCAGCAGTTTAAGTCCAGCCTACGAGCAGTACTTC
TRBD2,TRBJ2-5,.,TRBV19,CASSSGPSGGETQYF,TGTGCCAGTAGCTCGGGGCCTAGCGGTGGGGAGACCCAGTACTTC
TRBD1,TRBJ1-5,.,TRBV6-5,CASSYSLTGEQPQHF,TGTGCCAGCAGTTACTCGTTGACAGGGGAGCAGCCCCAGCATTTT
TRBD1,TRBJ2-7,.,TRBV28,CASSQGGAVDYEQYF,TGTGCCAGCAGTCAAGGGGGCGCGGTGGACTACGAGCAGTACTTC
.,TRBJ2-7,.,TRBV4-2,CASSQDASGSTPQYF,TGTGCCAGCAGCCAAGATGCAAGCGGTTCTACGCCACAGTACTTC
TRBD1,TRBJ2-7,.,TRBV7-3,CASSLRGPGQGPTYEQYF,TGTGCCAGCAGCTTAAGGGGACCGGGACAGGGGCCAACGTACGAGCAGTACTTC
.,TRBJ1-4,.,TRBV2,CASSESGMLIQNEKLFF,TGTGCCAGCAGTGAATCCGGGATGCTAATCCAAAATGAAAAACTGTTTTTT
TRBD2,TRBJ2-1,.,TRBV27,CASSPRVAGGRNEQFF,TGTGCCAGCAGCCCTCGGGTAGCGGGGGGGCGGAATGAGCAGTTCTTC
.,TRBJ2-6,.,TRBV19,CASRPDSRTGDVGSGANVLTF,TGTGCCAGTAGGCCGGACAGCCGGACCGGGGACGTGGGCTCTGGGGCCAACGTCCTGACTTTC
TRBD2,TRBJ2-3,once,TRBV6-4,CASSPLAGGGDTQYF,TGTGCCAGCAGTCCCCTAGCGGGGGGAGGAGATACGCAGTATTTT